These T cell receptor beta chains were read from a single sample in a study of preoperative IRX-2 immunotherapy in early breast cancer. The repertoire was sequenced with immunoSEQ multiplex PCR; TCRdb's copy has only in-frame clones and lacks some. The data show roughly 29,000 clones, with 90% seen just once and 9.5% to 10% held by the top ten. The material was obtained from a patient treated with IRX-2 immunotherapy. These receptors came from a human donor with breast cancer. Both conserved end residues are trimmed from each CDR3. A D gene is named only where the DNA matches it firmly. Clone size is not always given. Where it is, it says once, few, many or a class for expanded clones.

cdr3_aa: ASNTPKNEQF; clone_size: .; v_call: TRBV5-1; d_call: .; j_call: TRBJ2-1
cdr3_aa: SVGQVSSYEQY; clone_size: .; v_call: TRBV29-1; d_call: TRBD1; j_call: TRBJ2-7
cdr3_aa: ASSSGTLYGYT; clone_size: .; v_call: TRBV6-6; d_call: .; j_call: TRBJ1-2
cdr3_aa: ASSGETGSNTEAF; clone_size: few; v_call: TRBV10-1; d_call: TRBD1; j_call: TRBJ1-1
cdr3_aa: ASSPPGRINYGYT; clone_size: .; v_call: TRBV18; d_call: .; j_call: TRBJ1-2
cdr3_aa: ASSLFTTEETQY; clone_size: .; v_call: TRBV5-1; d_call: .; j_call: TRBJ2-5
cdr3_aa: ASSEVRVAGENT; clone_size: once; v_call: TRBV2; d_call: .; j_call: TRBJ1-2
cdr3_aa: ASSRLAGATNEQF; clone_size: once; v_call: TRBV6-5; d_call: TRBD2; j_call: TRBJ2-1
cdr3_aa: ASSFPDSGNTIY; clone_size: .; v_call: TRBV5-1; d_call: .; j_call: TRBJ1-3
cdr3_aa: ASSWGPRDRSRHYEQY; clone_size: .; v_call: TRBV5-8; d_call: TRBD1; j_call: TRBJ2-7
cdr3_aa: ASSIESRTGVGYT; clone_size: .; v_call: TRBV19; d_call: TRBD1; j_call: TRBJ1-2
cdr3_aa: ASSSTVRREVLQETQY; clone_size: .; v_call: TRBV7-9; d_call: TRBD2; j_call: TRBJ2-5
cdr3_aa: AWSLKGRGGTQY; clone_size: .; v_call: TRBV30; d_call: .; j_call: TRBJ2-5
cdr3_aa: ASRRDTLNYGYT; clone_size: .; v_call: TRBV28; d_call: .; j_call: TRBJ1-2
cdr3_aa: ASSPIGTGSYEQY; clone_size: .; v_call: TRBV7-6; d_call: .; j_call: TRBJ2-7
cdr3_aa: ASSLVLLGSGTSGAEQF; clone_size: .; v_call: TRBV11-3; d_call: TRBD2; j_call: TRBJ2-1
cdr3_aa: ASSYPPGTQEQY; clone_size: .; v_call: TRBV6-5; d_call: .; j_call: TRBJ2-7
cdr3_aa: ASSEGQGQNIQY; clone_size: .; v_call: TRBV21-1; d_call: .; j_call: TRBJ2-4
cdr3_aa: ASSSGLAVTYEQY; clone_size: .; v_call: TRBV5-1; d_call: TRBD2; j_call: TRBJ2-7
cdr3_aa: ASSLGVGATGELF; clone_size: .; v_call: TRBV7-2; d_call: .; j_call: TRBJ2-2
cdr3_aa: AWTIGGVGANVLT; clone_size: .; v_call: TRBV30; d_call: .; j_call: TRBJ2-6
cdr3_aa: ASSKGQGAAYEQY; clone_size: .; v_call: TRBV6-6; d_call: TRBD1; j_call: TRBJ2-7
cdr3_aa: SVPQGYGYT; clone_size: .; v_call: TRBV29-1; d_call: .; j_call: TRBJ1-2
cdr3_aa: ASRRTGVEYGYT; clone_size: .; v_call: TRBV6-5; d_call: TRBD1; j_call: TRBJ1-2
cdr3_aa: ASSEDGITDTQY; clone_size: .; v_call: TRBV2; d_call: .; j_call: TRBJ2-3
cdr3_aa: ASVQQGTNQPQH; clone_size: .; v_call: TRBV12-5; d_call: TRBD1; j_call: TRBJ1-5
cdr3_aa: ASSARKGEDYGYT; clone_size: .; v_call: TRBV27; d_call: .; j_call: TRBJ1-2
cdr3_aa: ASSLAGSSGQETQY; clone_size: .; v_call: TRBV5-1; d_call: TRBD2; j_call: TRBJ2-5
cdr3_aa: ASSLRSSTLGNTIY; clone_size: .; v_call: TRBV7-2; d_call: .; j_call: TRBJ1-3
cdr3_aa: ASSLGDSFYGYT; clone_size: .; v_call: TRBV5-4; d_call: TRBD1; j_call: TRBJ1-2
cdr3_aa: ASSVSGNTDTQY; clone_size: once; v_call: TRBV9; d_call: .; j_call: TRBJ2-3
cdr3_aa: ASSYSKGFSYEQY; clone_size: .; v_call: TRBV6-5; d_call: .; j_call: TRBJ2-7
cdr3_aa: ASSSRTGTSYEQY; clone_size: .; v_call: TRBV7-2; d_call: TRBD1; j_call: TRBJ2-7
cdr3_aa: ASSLGTSVYEQY; clone_size: .; v_call: TRBV7-6; d_call: TRBD2; j_call: TRBJ2-7
cdr3_aa: ASSLDSYEQY; clone_size: .; v_call: TRBV28; d_call: .; j_call: TRBJ2-7
cdr3_aa: ASTGTNMGNSPLH; clone_size: .; v_call: TRBV2; d_call: .; j_call: TRBJ1-6
cdr3_aa: ASCRAGGANEQY; clone_size: .; v_call: TRBV6-6; d_call: TRBD2; j_call: TRBJ2-7
cdr3_aa: ASSLRPDSTDTQY; clone_size: .; v_call: TRBV5-1; d_call: .; j_call: TRBJ2-3
cdr3_aa: ASTMSSGANVLT; clone_size: few; v_call: TRBV5-1; d_call: .; j_call: TRBJ2-6
cdr3_aa: ASSSRLAGEADTQY; clone_size: .; v_call: TRBV28; d_call: TRBD2; j_call: TRBJ2-3
cdr3_aa: ASSVDGYNEQF; clone_size: .; v_call: TRBV19; d_call: .; j_call: TRBJ2-1
cdr3_aa: SVEEFSGPESYEQY; clone_size: .; v_call: TRBV29-1; d_call: .; j_call: TRBJ2-7
cdr3_aa: ASSLGGGGNQPQH; clone_size: .; v_call: TRBV7-9; d_call: .; j_call: TRBJ1-5
cdr3_aa: ASSVSGTIDREQY; clone_size: .; v_call: TRBV5-1; d_call: TRBD2; j_call: TRBJ2-7
cdr3_aa: ASSQVIASGETGELF; clone_size: once; v_call: TRBV4-2; d_call: TRBD2; j_call: TRBJ2-2
cdr3_aa: ASTGRGDSGNTIY; clone_size: .; v_call: TRBV7-2; d_call: .; j_call: TRBJ1-3
cdr3_aa: ASSAQGPPNYGYT; clone_size: .; v_call: TRBV6-5; d_call: .; j_call: TRBJ1-2
cdr3_aa: ASSLEGGGGYT; clone_size: .; v_call: TRBV5-1; d_call: .; j_call: TRBJ1-2
cdr3_aa: ASRTRSGANVLT; clone_size: .; v_call: TRBV2; d_call: .; j_call: TRBJ2-6